Listed below are T cell receptor beta chains from one sample, sequenced in a study of neoadjuvant anti-PD-1 for oral cavity cancer. Assay: immunoSEQ multiplex PCR; the TCRdb copy retains only in-frame clones and omits some. The sample carries approximately 45,000 clones, 77% recorded once. The sequenced sample was PBMCs, obtained after nivolumab (anti-PD-1) treatment. The receptors come from a person between 40 and 85 years old with oral cavity squamous cell carcinoma. Both conserved end residues are trimmed from each CDR3. The D gene is left open where the match is weak.

v_gene	d_gene	CDR3aa
TRBV5-1	.	ASSLEMRTEAF
TRBV5-5	.	ASSLNWGFNYEQY
TRBV9	TRBD1	ASSVETGVGYEQY
TRBV5-1	.	ASRSQSSYNEQF
TRBV5-1	.	ASSGGRGTGELF
TRBV7-9	.	ASSLERGDQPQH
TRBV30	.	AWSGRSPGRLF
TRBV5-8	.	ASSPQGDTQY
TRBV7-3	.	ASSLRVQNGELF
TRBV5-1	.	ASSLTDPGNSPLH
TRBV7-3	TRBD2	ASSLRASGVENEQF
TRBV2	.	ASSAVTQY
TRBV19	.	ASSATLHVADTQY
TRBV7-9	TRBD2	ASSLAQGLAHEQF
TRBV6-5	.	ASSYSAGANYEQY
TRBV5-4	.	ASSLAAAEQF
TRBV14	.	ASSLSMNAYGYT
TRBV4-1	.	ASSQDTDTQY
TRBV2	.	ASSDWLARNEQF
TRBV7-7	.	ASSLDGDVDEQF
TRBV29-1	.	SVRDTGANVLT
TRBV19	TRBD2	ASSIGLAGEQF
TRBV19	TRBD1	ASSIQTGTYEQY
TRBV5-6	.	ASSLEASGSNEQF
TRBV2	TRBD1	ASTDRGSSYEQY
TRBV6-6	TRBD1	ASNPGQGGSGELF
TRBV10-3	.	ASAPLSGGYT
TRBV29-1	TRBD1	SVRGTGGAGANVLT
TRBV6-6	TRBD1	ASSYPDRDRNQPQH
TRBV25-1	.	ASSPRDSVLYTQY
TRBV7-2	.	ASSSYSATNEKLF
TRBV5-1	.	ASRISEDTQY
TRBV5-6	.	ASSLSGTATGELF
TRBV6-5	.	ASSYNILSGNTIY
TRBV30	.	AWSVRVGQTNKYGYT
TRBV9	TRBD1	ASSVRQGSSTDTQY
TRBV27	TRBD1	ASSIQGAGGEKLF
TRBV6-5	.	ASSYSLNTEAF
TRBV6-1	.	ASSEDRGAGEKLF
TRBV7-9	TRBD1	ASSTLQGITEAF
TRBV28	.	ASSLGPGNQPQH
TRBV5-5	.	ASSLLLNSNQPQH
TRBV28	.	ASSFTDTQY
TRBV14	TRBD2	ASSLAGEVSNEQF
TRBV28	TRBD1	ASSPGQGGYGYT
TRBV28	.	ASSSFGATSNQPQH
TRBV29-1	.	SVSIGEGTEAF
TRBV5-4	.	ASSIETRAGELF
TRBV15	.	ATSRDRWGGLETQY
TRBV6-6	.	AISGQDYGYT
TRBV2	.	ASSLQYEQY
TRBV19	TRBD1	ASSMGQTYEQY
TRBV5-6	TRBD1	ASSPMTGASEKLF